Listed below are T cell receptor beta chains from one sample, sequenced in a study of PD-1 blockade in classical Hodgkin lymphoma. Sequencing used immunoSEQ multiplex PCR; TCRdb keeps in-frame clones, though not all of them. The sample holds about 90,000 clones, 90% seen once. The sample in question was peripheral blood mononuclear cells (PBMCs), obtained before the fourth cycle of nivolumab. These receptor sequences come from a human donor with classical Hodgkin lymphoma. Both conserved end residues are part of each CDR3.

j_call v_call cdr3_aa
TRBJ2-3 TRBV11-2 CASSLRGTNPDTQYF
TRBJ2-5 TRBV18 CASSPQWGDQETQYF
TRBJ2-1 TRBV2 CARGQGAGNEQFF
TRBJ2-3 TRBV6-6 CASRRPGLGFDTQYF
TRBJ2-7 TRBV5-4 CASSLGGGDYEQYF
TRBJ2-5 TRBV5-6 CASSGGGETQYF
TRBJ2-1 TRBV9 CASSVVGTSGLEQFF
TRBJ2-4 TRBV5-1 CASSPRQSLAIQYF
TRBJ1-1 TRBV6-5 CASSQDLVTEAFF
TRBJ1-1 TRBV30 CAWSVRSPHKKGNTEAFF
TRBJ2-1 TRBV2 CARSGGPTRDEQFF
TRBJ2-5 TRBV9 CASSAAGNQETQYF
TRBJ1-2 TRBV4-3 CASSQDFRGLANYGYTF
TRBJ2-2 TRBV10-2 CASSESPFGGAIGGELFF
TRBJ2-2 TRBV25-1 CASSEYLLWGGNTGELFF
TRBJ1-1 TRBV21-1 CASSKESQGDTEAFF
TRBJ2-5 TRBV29-1 CSAETQQETQYF
TRBJ2-7 TRBV9 CASSATIGEQYF
TRBJ2-6 TRBV5-4 CASSGEQTNSGANVLTF
TRBJ2-5 TRBV4-1 CASSQVLGGGETQYF
TRBJ1-1 TRBV4-3 CASSGLGQGKVDTEAFF
TRBJ1-1 TRBV5-1 CASSPPEGEAFF
TRBJ1-4 TRBV15 CATSRTRGRREKLFF
TRBJ2-7 TRBV5-1 CASSLDPAAYEQYF
TRBJ2-3 TRBV30 CAWSGMSTDTQYF
TRBJ1-1 TRBV9 CASSVEGHRNTEAFF
TRBJ2-5 TRBV7-2 CASSLTGGQETQYF
TRBJ1-2 TRBV9 CASSVGQGHGYTF
TRBJ1-4 TRBV5-6 CASSLVSVGTGSEKLFF
TRBJ2-7 TRBV29-1 CSVELSGTSSYEQYF
TRBJ1-1 TRBV11-2 CASSPRQDVEAFF
TRBJ1-5 TRBV6-6 CASRSGPIGNQPQHF
TRBJ1-1 TRBV18 CASSPLGQPNTEAFF
TRBJ2-2 TRBV4-1 CASSLVGLAATGELFF
TRBJ1-4 TRBV6-7 CASRSWGAEKLFF
TRBJ1-2 TRBV19 CASNPGWNYGYTF
TRBJ1-2 TRBV7-6 CASSLNGTAYGYTF
TRBJ2-1 TRBV7-9 CASSPGLGLASYEQFF
TRBJ2-4 TRBV6-6 CASSPLRPGNIQYF
TRBJ2-1 TRBV5-8 CASREAGRGEQFF
TRBJ2-2 TRBV30 CAWSVTGRGELFF
TRBJ1-2 TRBV6-1 CASSWTHGANYGYTF
TRBJ1-1 TRBV10-3 CAISESTGLNTEAFF
TRBJ2-7 TRBV7-9 CASSVTGTVLSYEQYF
TRBJ2-3 TRBV5-5 CASSSGTDTDTQYF
TRBJ1-5 TRBV6-6 CASSYSGGANQPQHF
TRBJ2-7 TRBV9 CASSPDGGTPSEQYF
TRBJ1-2 TRBV9 CASSGMDYGYTF
TRBJ1-1 TRBV5-1 CASSGFKDRVNEAFF
TRBJ1-5 TRBV19 CASKDRSNQPQHF
TRBJ2-1 TRBV20-1 CSARAGNEQFF